This T cell receptor beta chain was found in a study of T cell changes during pregnancy in multiple sclerosis. The CDR3 is made up of 19 amino acids. Losses at the gene ends were 2 bases for V and 2 bases for J; bases not matched to a gene: 8. Germline-derived CDR1 and CDR2 are KGHSH and LQKENI. Repertoires were generated with immunoSEQ multiplex PCR, while TCRdb's copy carries only in-frame clones and drops some. Here the sample spans about 85,000 clones, approximately 90% being singletons. The sequence was obtained from a female donor with multiple sclerosis, enrolled in a pregnancy study. Sequencing used peripheral blood, obtained in the first trimester of pregnancy. The genes are TRBV18 and TRBJ2-1; 14 positions match TRBD2. CDR3 loop: CASSPSTGLAGDTYNEQFF. The CDR3 DNA sequence: TGTGCCAGCTCACCATCTACGGGACTAGCGGGGGACACCTACAATGAGCAGTTCTTC.